This T cell receptor (gamma chain) is from a study of Vδ1+ human thymocytes. Study results and limitations: About 20% of thymic delta-chain sequences were Vdelta2, with few Vdelta3, unlike blood Vdelta1+ controls. In the thymus, TRG and TRD repertoires looked highly polyclonal with Gaussian CDR3 lengths.

Comment on this clone: The antigen remains unidentified.

J gave up 5 bases and V 5 bases, and 11 bases lay outside the gene matches. Germline lookup yields CDR1 VENAVY and CDR2 YDSYNSRV. CDR3 length: 15 amino acids. The template was reverse-transcribed extracted RNA. The CDR3 regions were amplified by multiplex PCR from V-gene primers to a constant-region primer. TCRdb re-called clones from the multiplex PCR reads via CATT. Counted here are tens of thousands of gamma-chain clones, 20% to 25% occurring once; the ten biggest clones make up 1.9%. This rearrangement joins TRGV8 to TRGJP2. The sequenced sample was Vdelta1+ gamma-delta thymocytes from the thymus. Indicated subset: FACS-sorted CD3+ TCRalphabeta- TCRVdelta1+ TCRVdelta2- thymocytes. This receptor was identified in a girl less than two years old who had congenital heart surgery. CDR3 amino acids: CATWADRGSDWIKTF. In DNA, the CDR3 is TGTGCCACCTGGGCCGACCGAGGAAGTGATTGGATCAAGACGTTT.